Included here is one TCR beta chain sequence, with context. This specimen belongs to a study of blood T cell repertoires in COVID-19. The CDR3 has 16 residues. The germline V gene encodes CDR1 SGHRS and CDR2 YFSETQ. Trimming removed 4 bases from V and 3 bases from J; junction bases left unmatched: 7. Some clones are missing from TCRdb's copy, which holds only in-frame ones; the method was immunoSEQ multiplex PCR. The profile shows about 230,000 clones, roughly 80% of them singletons. Input material: peripheral blood. The chain recombines TRBV5-1 with TRBJ1-5; 10 bases fit TRBD1. This clonotype originated in a woman at least 80 years old with acute or convalescent COVID-19. The CDR3 DNA is TGCGCCAGCAGCCCATTGACAGGGGGCCTCAATCAGCCCCAGCATTTT. The encoded protein is CASSPLTGGLNQPQHF.